Listed here are 9 T cell receptor beta chains from one sample, sequenced in a study of identical twins. TCRdb reprocessed the 5' RACE reads with MiXCR, giving one entry per CDR3 protein. The sample carries approximately 1.8 million distinct CDR3 sequences, under 35% recorded once. Sequences were obtained from cord blood. The receptor source for this set is a newborn girl in good health.

Concerning this clonotype: Germline is not matched at one junction end, which may reflect a read error. J is TRBJ1-4 and V is TRBV6-2 or TRBV6-3; D remains ambiguous. This CDR3 is 14 amino acids long. Germline-derived CDR1 and CDR2 are MNHEY and SVGEGT. Here the CDR3 reads CASTLDGFNERLFF. The CDR3 nucleotides read TGTGCCAGCACCCTGGACGGATTTAATGAAAGACTGTTTTTT.

The gene calls are TRBV2 and TRBJ2-2; 9 bases agree with TRBD2. The J segment lost 4 bases and the V segment lost 7 bases, leaving 4 bases of the junction unmatched. Germline V CDR1 and CDR2: SNHLY, FYNNEI. CDR3 length: 14 residues. The CDR3 DNA is TGTGCCAGCACAAGGACTAGCGCCACCGGGGAGCTGTTTTTT. Translation gives CASTRTSATGELFF.

This clonotype was detected only a few times. V and J are TRBV20-1 and TRBJ2-7, with D perhaps matching TRBD1 (5 bases). The CDR3 spans 15 residues. CDR1 DFQATT and CDR2 SNEGSKA come from the germline V gene (reference sequence). V gave up 3 bases and J gave up 4 bases, with 19 bases separating them. The DNA of the CDR3 is TGCAGTGCTAGTTATTGGGCAGGGCGAACTTACGAGCAGTACTTC. As protein: CSASYWAGRTYEQYF.

In its sample, this clonotype was seen a few times. The chain has TRBV20-1 and TRBJ2-7; D is uncertain. Germline V gene lookup returns CDR1 DFQATT and CDR2 SNEGSKA (reference sequence). This CDR3 spans 13 amino acids. V was shortened by 2 bases and J by 3 bases, with 11 bases between the two germline ends. The CDR3, as DNA: TGCAGTGCTAGATCCCAACCACTCTACGAGCAGTACTTC. This gives the protein CSARSQPLYEQYF.

This chain uses TRBV4-1 with TRBJ2-5, with TRBD2 matching over 11 bases. The J call is doubtful: the DNA matches TRBJ2-4 better. CDR3 length: 15 residues. The germline V gene encodes CDR1 MGHRA and CDR2 YSYEKL. For the CDR3, the DNA is TGCGCCAGCAGCAGACTAGCGGGATTCAAAAACATTCAGTACTTC. Translation: CASSRLAGFKNIQYF.

This clonotype has only a few counts. The chain is built from TRBV27 and TRBJ1-2; D ambiguous. The germline V and J ends were trimmed by 8 bases and 4 bases, with 17 bases remaining between them. CDR3 size: 14 residues. Germline V gene sequence: CDR1 MNHEY, CDR2 SMNVEV (reference sequence). The CDR3: CASGVGRLSYGYTF. CDR3 bases: TGTGCCAGCGGGGTCGGGAGGTTGTCCTATGGCTACACCTTC.

CDR3 nucleotide sequence: TGCGCCAGCAGCGCCGCTAGCGGGCCTTACAATGAGCAGTTCTTC. Its translation is CASSAASGPYNEQFF. The chain employs TRBV5-1 and TRBJ2-1; 8 nucleotides match TRBD2. V dropped 4 bases and J dropped 4; count of bases not matched to a gene: 7. Per germline, CDR1 SGHRS and CDR2 YFSETQ. The CDR3 totals 15 residues. Filled out from reference TRBV5-1 and TRBJ2-1, the complete variable domain reads KAGVTQTPRYLIKTRGQQVTLSCSPISGHRSVSWYQQTPGQGLQFLFEYFSETQRNKGNFPGRFSGRQFSNSRSEMNVSTLELGDSALYLCASSAASGPYNEQFFGPGTRLTVL.

As DNA, the CDR3 is TGTGCCAGCAGTTACAGCCAGGGGGGCCTGTTCGTGAACACTGAAGCTTTCTTT. Translating gives CASSYSQGGLFVNTEAFF. The V call is TRBV28, the J call TRBJ1-1; TRBD1 matches 7 bases. The CDR3 length is 18 residues. CDR1 is MDHEN and CDR2 is SYDVKM in the germline V gene. Germline trimming cut 4 bases from V and 0 bases from J; bases unmatched to any gene: 14.

This clonotype turned up a few times. The rearrangement links TRBV28 to TRBJ2-3, with 13 bases matching TRBD2. Germline V gives CDR1 MDHEN, CDR2 SYDVKM. This CDR3 has 18 residues. Trimming cost V 4 bases and J 3 bases; bases outside gene matches: 10. CDR3 bases: TGTGCCAGCAGTTCACTACCGACTAGCGGGAGGTTTACAGATACGCAGTATTTT. This translates into CASSSLPTSGRFTDTQYF.